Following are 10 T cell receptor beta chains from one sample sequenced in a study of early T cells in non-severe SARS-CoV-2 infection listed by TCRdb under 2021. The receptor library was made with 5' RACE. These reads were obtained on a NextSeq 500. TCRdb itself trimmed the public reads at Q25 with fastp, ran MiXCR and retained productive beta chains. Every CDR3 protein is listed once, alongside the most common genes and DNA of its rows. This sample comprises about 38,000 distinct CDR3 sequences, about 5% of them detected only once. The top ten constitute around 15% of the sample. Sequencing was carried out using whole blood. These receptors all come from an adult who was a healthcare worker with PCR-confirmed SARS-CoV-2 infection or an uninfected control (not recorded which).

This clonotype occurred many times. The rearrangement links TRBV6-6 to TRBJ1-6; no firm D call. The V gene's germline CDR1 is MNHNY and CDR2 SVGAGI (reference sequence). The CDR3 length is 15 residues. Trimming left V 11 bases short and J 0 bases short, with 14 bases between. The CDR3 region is CASASGSSYNSPLHF. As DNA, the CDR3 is TGTGCCTCCGCGAGCGGGAGCTCCTATAATTCACCCCTCCACTTT.

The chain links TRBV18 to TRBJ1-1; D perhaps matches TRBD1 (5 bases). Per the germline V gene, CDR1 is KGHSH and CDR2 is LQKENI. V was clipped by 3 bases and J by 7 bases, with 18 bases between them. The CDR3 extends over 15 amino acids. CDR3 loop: CASSPQPGPQSEAFF. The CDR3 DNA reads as TGTGCCAGCTCACCTCAACCAGGGCCCCAGAGTGAAGCTTTCTTT.

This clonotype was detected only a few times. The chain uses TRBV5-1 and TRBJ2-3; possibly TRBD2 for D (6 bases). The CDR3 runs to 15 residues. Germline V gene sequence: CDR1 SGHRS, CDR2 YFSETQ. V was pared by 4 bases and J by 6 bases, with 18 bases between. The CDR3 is CASSPGRGVGDTQYF. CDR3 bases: TGCGCCAGCAGCCCGGGACGCGGGGTAGGGGATACGCAGTATTTT. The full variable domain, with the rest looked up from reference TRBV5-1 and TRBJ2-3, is KAGVTQTPRYLIKTRGQQVTLSCSPISGHRSVSWYQQTPGQGLQFLFEYFSETQRNKGNFPGRFSGRQFSNSRSEMNVSTLELGDSALYLCASSPGRGVGDTQYFGPGTRLTVL.

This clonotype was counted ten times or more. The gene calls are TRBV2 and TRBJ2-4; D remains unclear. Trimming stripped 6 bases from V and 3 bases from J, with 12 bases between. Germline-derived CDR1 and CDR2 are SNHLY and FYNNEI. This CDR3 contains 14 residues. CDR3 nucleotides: TGTGCCAGCAGCGTAGGAACCATCAAAAACATTCAGTACTTC. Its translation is CASSVGTIKNIQYF. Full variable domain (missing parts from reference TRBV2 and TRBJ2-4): EPEVTQTPSHQVTQMGQEVILRCVPISNHLYFYWYRQILGQKVEFLVSFYNNEISEKSEIFDDQFSVERPDGSNFTLKIRSTKLEDSAMYFCASSVGTIKNIQYFGAGTRLSVL.

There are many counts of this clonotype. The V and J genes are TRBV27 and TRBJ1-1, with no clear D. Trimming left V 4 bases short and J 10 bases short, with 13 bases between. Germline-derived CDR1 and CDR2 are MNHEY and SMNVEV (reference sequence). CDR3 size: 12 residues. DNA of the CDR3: TGTGCCAGCAGTTCCCTGGGCGGTGGAGCTTTCTTT. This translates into CASSSLGGGAFF.

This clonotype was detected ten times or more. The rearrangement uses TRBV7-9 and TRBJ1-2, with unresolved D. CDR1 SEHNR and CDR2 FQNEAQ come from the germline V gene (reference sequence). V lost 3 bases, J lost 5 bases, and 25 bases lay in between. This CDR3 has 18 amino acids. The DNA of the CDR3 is TGTGCCAGCAGCTTTAGTCTGCCTCGCGTTCACGTAGGGTATGGCTACACCTTC. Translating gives CASSFSLPRVHVGYGYTF. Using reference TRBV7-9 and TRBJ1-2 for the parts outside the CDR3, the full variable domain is DTGVSQNPRHKITKRGQNVTFRCDPISEHNRLYWYRQTLGQGPEFLTYFQNEAQLEKSRLLSDRFSAERPKGSFSTLEIQRTEQGDSAMYLCASSFSLPRVHVGYGYTFGSGTRLTVV.

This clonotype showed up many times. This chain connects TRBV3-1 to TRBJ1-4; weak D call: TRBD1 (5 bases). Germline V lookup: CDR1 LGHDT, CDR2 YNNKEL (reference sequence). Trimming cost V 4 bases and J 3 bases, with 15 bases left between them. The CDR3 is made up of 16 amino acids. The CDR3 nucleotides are TGTGCCAGCAGCCCTGTCGACGCGGGGGCTAATGAAAAACTGTTTTTT. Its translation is CASSPVDAGANEKLFF.

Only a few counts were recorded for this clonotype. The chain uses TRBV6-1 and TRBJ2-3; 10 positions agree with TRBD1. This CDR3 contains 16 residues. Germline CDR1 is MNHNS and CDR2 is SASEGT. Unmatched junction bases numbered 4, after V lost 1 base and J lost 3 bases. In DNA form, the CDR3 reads TGTGCCAGCAGTGAAGGACTGGGACAGGGGACAGATACGCAGTATTTT. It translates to CASSEGLGQGTDTQYF.

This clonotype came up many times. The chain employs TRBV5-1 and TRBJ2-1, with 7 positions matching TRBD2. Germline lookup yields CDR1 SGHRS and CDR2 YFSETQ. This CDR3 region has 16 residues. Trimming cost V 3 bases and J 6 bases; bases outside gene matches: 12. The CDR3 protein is CASSSGRMVLGNEQFF. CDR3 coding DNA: TGCGCCAGCAGCTCCGGGAGGATGGTCCTAGGCAATGAGCAGTTCTTC.

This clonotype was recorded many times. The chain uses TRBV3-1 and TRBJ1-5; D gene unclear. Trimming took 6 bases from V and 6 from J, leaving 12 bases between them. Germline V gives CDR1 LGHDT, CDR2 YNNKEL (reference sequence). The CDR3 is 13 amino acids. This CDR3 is CASSQNPGQPQHF. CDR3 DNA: TGTGCCAGCAGTCAAAATCCTGGTCAGCCCCAGCATTTT.